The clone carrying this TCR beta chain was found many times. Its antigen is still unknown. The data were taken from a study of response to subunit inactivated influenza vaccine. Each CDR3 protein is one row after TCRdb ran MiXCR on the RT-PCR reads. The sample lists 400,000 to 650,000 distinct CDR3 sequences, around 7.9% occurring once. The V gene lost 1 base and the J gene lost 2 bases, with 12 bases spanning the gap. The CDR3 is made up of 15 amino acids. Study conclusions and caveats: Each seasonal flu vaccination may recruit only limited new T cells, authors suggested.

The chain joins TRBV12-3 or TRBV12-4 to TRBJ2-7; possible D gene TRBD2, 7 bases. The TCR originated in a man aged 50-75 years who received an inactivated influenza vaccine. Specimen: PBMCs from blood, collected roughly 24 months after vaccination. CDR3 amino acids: CASSLEGGATYEQYF. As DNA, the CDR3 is TGTGCCAGCAGTTTAGAAGGGGGGGCAACCTACGAGCAGTACTTC.